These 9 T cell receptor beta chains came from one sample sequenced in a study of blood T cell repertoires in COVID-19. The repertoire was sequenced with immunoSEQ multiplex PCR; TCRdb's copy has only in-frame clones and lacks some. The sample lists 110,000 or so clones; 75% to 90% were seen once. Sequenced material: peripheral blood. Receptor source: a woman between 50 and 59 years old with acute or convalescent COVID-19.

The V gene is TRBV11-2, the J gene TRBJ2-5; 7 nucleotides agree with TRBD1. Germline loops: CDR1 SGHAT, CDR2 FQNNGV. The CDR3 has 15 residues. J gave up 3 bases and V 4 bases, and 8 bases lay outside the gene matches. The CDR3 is CASSSRSTGEETQYF. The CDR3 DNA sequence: TGTGCCAGCAGCTCCCGATCTACAGGGGAAGAGACCCAGTACTTC.

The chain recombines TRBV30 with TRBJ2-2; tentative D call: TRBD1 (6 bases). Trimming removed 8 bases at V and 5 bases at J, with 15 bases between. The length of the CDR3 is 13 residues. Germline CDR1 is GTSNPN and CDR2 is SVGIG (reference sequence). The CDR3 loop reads CARGQMGTGELFF. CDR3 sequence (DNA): TGTGCCCGAGGACAGATGGGTACCGGGGAGCTGTTTTTT.

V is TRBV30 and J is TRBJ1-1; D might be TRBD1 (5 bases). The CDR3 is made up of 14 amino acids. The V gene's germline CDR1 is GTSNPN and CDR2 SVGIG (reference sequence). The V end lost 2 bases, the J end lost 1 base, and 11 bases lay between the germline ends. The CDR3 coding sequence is TGTGCCTGGAGTTGGGGGGAGAGGAACACTGAAGCTTTCTTT. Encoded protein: CAWSWGERNTEAFF.

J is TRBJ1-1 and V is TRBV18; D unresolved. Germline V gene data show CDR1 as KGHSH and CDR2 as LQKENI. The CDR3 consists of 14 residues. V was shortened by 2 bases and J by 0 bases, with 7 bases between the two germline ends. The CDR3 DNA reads TGTGCCAGCTCACCAACCGCAGTGAACACTGAAGCTTTCTTT. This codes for CASSPTAVNTEAFF. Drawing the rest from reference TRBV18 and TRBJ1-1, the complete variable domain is NAGVMQNPRHLVRRRGQEARLRCSPMKGHSHVYWYRQLPEEGLKFMVYLQKENIIDESGMPKERFSAEFPKEGPSILRIQQVVRGDSAAYFCASSPTAVNTEAFFGQGTRLTVV.

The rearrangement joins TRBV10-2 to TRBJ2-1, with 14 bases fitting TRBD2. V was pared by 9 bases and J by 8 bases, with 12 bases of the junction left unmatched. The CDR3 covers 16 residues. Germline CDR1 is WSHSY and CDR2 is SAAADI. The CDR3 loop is CARYRGTSGSRDEQFF. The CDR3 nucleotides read TGCGCCAGATATCGAGGGACTAGCGGGAGCAGGGATGAGCAGTTCTTC.

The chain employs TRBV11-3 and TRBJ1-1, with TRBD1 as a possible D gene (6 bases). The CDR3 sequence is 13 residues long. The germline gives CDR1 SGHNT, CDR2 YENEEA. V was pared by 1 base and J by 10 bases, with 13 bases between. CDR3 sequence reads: CASSLGRGQGAFF. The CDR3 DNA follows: TGTGCCAGCAGCTTAGGCCGGGGACAAGGAGCTTTCTTT.

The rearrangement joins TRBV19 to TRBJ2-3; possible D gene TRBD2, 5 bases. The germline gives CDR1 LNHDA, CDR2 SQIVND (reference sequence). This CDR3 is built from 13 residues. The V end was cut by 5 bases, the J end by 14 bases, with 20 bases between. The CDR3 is CASSPFAGERRYF. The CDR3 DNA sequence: TGTGCCAGTAGTCCCTTTGCCGGGGAGCGGCGGTATTTT.

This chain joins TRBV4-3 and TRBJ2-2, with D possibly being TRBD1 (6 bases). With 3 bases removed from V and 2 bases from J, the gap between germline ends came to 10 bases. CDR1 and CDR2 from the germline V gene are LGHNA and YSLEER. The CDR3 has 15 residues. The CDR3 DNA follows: TGCGCCAGCAGCCATGGACAGAGTAACACCGGGGAGCTGTTTTTT. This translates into CASSHGQSNTGELFF.

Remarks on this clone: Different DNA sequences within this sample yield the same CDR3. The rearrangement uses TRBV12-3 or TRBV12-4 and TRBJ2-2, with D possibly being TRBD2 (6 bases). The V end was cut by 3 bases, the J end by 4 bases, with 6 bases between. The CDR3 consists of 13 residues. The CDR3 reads CASSLGGTGELFF. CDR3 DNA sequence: TGTGCCAGCAGTTTGGGGGGCACCGGGGAGCTGTTTTTT.